The text below deals with one T cell receptor (beta chain). Its cognate antigen is unknown. This sample was included in a study of PD-1 blockade in classical Hodgkin lymphoma. Regarding the study as a whole: Relative to healthy donors, newly diagnosed patients reportedly had lower baseline TCR diversity, which was reported as lower still in relapsed/refractory patients. A significant rise in TCR diversity by C4D1 was seen for CD4+ but not CD8+ cells.

Indicated time point: cycle 4 day 1 (C4D1), after about 6 weeks of nivolumab. The patients all showed relapse after autologous stem cell transplantation, while their brentuximab vedotin exposure varied. Magnetic negative selection, applied to thawed PBMCs, was used to isolate the CD8+ T cells. Assay: immunoSEQ multiplex PCR; the TCRdb copy retains only in-frame clones and omits some. The sample has some 18,000 clones; about 87% are singletons. Between the trimmed V and J ends, which lost 0 bases and 5 bases, there was a span of 13 bases. The V gene's germline CDR1 is MNHEY and CDR2 SVGAGI. CDR3 length equals 15 residues.

The rearrangement links TRBV6-5 to TRBJ1-2; TRBD1 is a possible D gene (6 bases). The material was CD8+ T cells from blood, obtained before the fourth cycle of nivolumab. The receptor comes from a human donor with classical Hodgkin lymphoma. Here the CDR3 DNA reads TGTGCCAGCAGTTACTCGGTCTTGGACAGTTATGGCTACACCTTC. It translates to CASSYSVLDSYGYTF.